Presented here are 2 T cell receptor beta chains from one specimen sequenced in a study of T cell repertoires in cytomegalovirus infection. These receptors' antigens are unknown. Using its own MiXCR run on the reads, TCRdb lists one record per CDR3 protein. The table records 30,000 to 40,000 distinct CDR3 sequences, approximately 52% of them present only once. The source was CD8+ T cells from cultured PBMCs, collected from culture after CMV antigen stimulation. The receptors originated from a human donor in good health (CMV status not recorded). Some clones in this sample may be carry-over from other donors' samples.

The chain carries TRBV6-5 and TRBJ2-3, with D maybe TRBD2 (6 bases). This CDR3 has 14 amino acids. Germline V lookup: CDR1 MNHEY, CDR2 SVGAGI. V gave up 2 bases and J gave up 4 bases, with 10 bases separating them. The CDR3 DNA reads as TGTGCCAGCAGTTACGGGGACTCCCCAGATACGCAGTATTTT. It is translated as CASSYGDSPDTQYF.

On this clonotype: Relative to the germline gene, one junction end is altered; a read error may explain this. The chain combines TRBV4-1 with TRBJ2-7, with D unclear. The CDR3 is 16 residues long. Germline assignment: CDR1 MGHRA and CDR2 YSYEKL. For the CDR3, the DNA is TGTGCCAGCAGCCAAGACGGATTGCGGATCTCCTACGAGCAGTACTTC. Translated, it gives CASSQDGLRISYEQYF.